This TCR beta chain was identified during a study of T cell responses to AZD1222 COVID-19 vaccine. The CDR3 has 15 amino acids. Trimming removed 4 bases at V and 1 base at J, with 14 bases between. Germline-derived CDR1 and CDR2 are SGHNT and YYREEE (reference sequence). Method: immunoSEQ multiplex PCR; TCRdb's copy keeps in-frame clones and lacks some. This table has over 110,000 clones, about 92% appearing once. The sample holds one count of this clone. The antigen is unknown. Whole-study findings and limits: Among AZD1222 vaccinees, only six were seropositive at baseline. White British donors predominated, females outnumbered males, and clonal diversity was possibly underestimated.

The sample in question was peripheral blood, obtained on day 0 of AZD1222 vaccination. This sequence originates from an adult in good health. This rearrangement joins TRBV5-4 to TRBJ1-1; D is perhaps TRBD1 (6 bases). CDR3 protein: CASSMNRAANTEAFF. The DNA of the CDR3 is TGTGCCAGCAGCATGAACAGGGCAGCGAACACTGAAGCTTTCTTT.